A single sample gave rise to the 27 T cell receptor beta chains below, sequenced in a study of metastatic and nonmetastatic thyroid tumors. TCRdb reassembled clones from the PCR reads with MiXCR. The sample has some 11,000 clones, around a fifth seen once. Each patient went into thyroid surgery without having received any treatment. Sequencing input: adjacent normal tissue. The receptors stem from a female donor with papillary thyroid cancer or a benign thyroid nodule (not recorded which). Some clones in this sample may be carry-over from other donors' samples.

This clone appeared a few times. V and J are TRBV27 and TRBJ2-7; 11 bases align to TRBD2. This CDR3 spans 14 amino acids. Per the germline V gene, CDR1 is MNHEY and CDR2 is SMNVEV (reference sequence). V shed 5 bases and J 2 bases; nucleotides not matched to a gene: 2. CDR3 amino acids: CASSPLAGAYEQYF. The DNA for the CDR3 is TGTGCCAGCAGTCCACTAGCGGGAGCCTACGAGCAGTACTTC.

This clone was observed at least ten times. Other DNA sequences of this sample code for an identical CDR3. This chain joins TRBV18 and TRBJ1-1; possible D gene TRBD1, 5 bases. This CDR3 has 14 residues. From germline, CDR1 is KGHSH and CDR2 LQKENI. Trimming took 4 bases from V and 1 from J, leaving 10 bases between them. CDR3 nucleotides: TGTGCCAGCTCACGGACACATTGGAACACTGAAGCTTTCTTT. Residues: CASSRTHWNTEAFF.

The sample holds many counts of this clone. The rearrangement joins TRBV20-1 to TRBJ1-1; D remains ambiguous. This CDR3 spans 13 amino acids. The germline V gene has CDR1 DFQATT and CDR2 SNEGSKA (reference sequence). Trimming took off 5 bases at V and 1 base at J, with 11 bases between the two ends. CDR3 sequence: CSALKGGNTEAFF. The CDR3 bases are TGCAGTGCTTTAAAAGGTGGGAACACTGAAGCTTTCTTT.

With regard to this clone: At one end, the junction sequence differs from germline, possibly due to a read error. The chain recombines TRBV19 with TRBJ1-2; perhaps TRBD1 as D (5 bases). The germline gives CDR1 LNHDA, CDR2 SQIVND (reference sequence). The CDR3 is 15 residues long. The CDR3 reads CASIPQPGRDYGHTF. DNA for the CDR3: TGTGCCAGTATCCCCCAACCGGGACGGGACTATGGCCACACCTTC.

This clone was picked up many times. The chain is built from TRBV7-8 and TRBJ2-7; D is undetermined. The V end was cut by 3 bases, the J end by 1 base, with 7 bases between. The CDR3 sequence is 13 residues long. The germline V gene encodes CDR1 SGHVS and CDR2 FQNEAQ. The CDR3 sequence: CASSFRKSYEQYF. The CDR3 coding sequence is TGTGCCAGCAGCTTCCGGAAGTCCTACGAGCAGTACTTC. Combining the CDR3 with reference TRBV7-8 and TRBJ2-7 gives the whole variable domain GAGVSQSPRYKVAKRGQDVALRCDPISGHVSLFWYQQALGQGPEFLTYFQNEAQLDKSGLPSDRFFAERPEGSVSTLKIQRTQQEDSAVYLCASSFRKSYEQYFGPGTRLTVT.

By share, this clone ranks as medium-sized. V and J are TRBV28 and TRBJ1-3, with unresolved D. Germline V gene lookup returns CDR1 MDHEN and CDR2 SYDVKM. Trimming left V 6 bases short and J 0 bases short, with 12 bases between. The CDR3 is made up of 15 amino acids. For the CDR3, the DNA is TGTGCCAGCAGCTCGAACCGACACTCTGGAAACACCATATATTTT. It specifies CASSSNRHSGNTIYF. Using reference TRBV28 and TRBJ1-3 for the parts outside the CDR3, the full variable domain is DVKVTQSSRYLVKRTGEKVFLECVQDMDHENMFWYRQDPGLGLRLIYFSYDVKMKEKGDIPEGYSVSREKKERFSLILESASTNQTSMYLCASSSNRHSGNTIYFGEGSWLTVV.

By frequency in the sample, this clone is medium-sized. The chain uses TRBV5-1 and TRBJ2-7, with 9 bases lining up with TRBD1. CDR3 length: 13 residues. Germline trimming cut 4 bases from V and 3 bases from J; bases unmatched to any gene: 2. Germline V gene data show CDR1 as SGHRS and CDR2 as YFSETQ. CDR3 protein: CASSRDRVYEQYF. The CDR3 DNA reads as TGCGCCAGCAGCCGGGACAGGGTCTACGAGCAGTACTTC.

This clone was seen repeatedly, ten times or more. The chain couples TRBV6-1 to TRBJ1-4; D remains unclear. Germline V CDR1 and CDR2: MNHNS, SASEGT. The V end was cut by 7 bases, the J end by 7 bases, with 13 bases between. The CDR3 loop spans 13 amino acids. CDR3 nucleotide sequence: TGTGCCAGCACTACCCCCGGGAGTGAAAAACTGTTTTTT. Protein: CASTTPGSEKLFF.

In this sample, this clone turned up a few times. V gene TRBV6-1 combines with J gene TRBJ2-3, with D tentatively TRBD1 or TRBD2 (5 bases each). Trimming shortened V by 7 bases and J by 2 bases, and 13 bases separated the two germline ends. Germline V gene data show CDR1 as MNHNS and CDR2 as SASEGT. The CDR3 is 14 amino acids. CDR3 protein: CASKTEGHTDTQYF. The CDR3 region has the DNA TGTGCCAGCAAGACTGAGGGGCACACAGATACGCAGTATTTT.

The rearrangement joins TRBV20-1 to TRBJ1-1, with D possibly TRBD1 on 5 matching bases. Trimming removed 4 bases from V and 4 bases from J, with 19 bases in between. The CDR3 totals 15 residues. CDR1 is DFQATT and CDR2 is SNEGSKA in the germline V gene (reference sequence). The CDR3 protein is CSATPIGRAGTEAFF. Here the CDR3 DNA reads TGCAGTGCTACTCCCATCGGCAGGGCTGGCACTGAAGCTTTCTTT.

This clone was counted at least ten times. This specimen includes other DNA sequences encoding the same CDR3. The chain employs TRBV7-6 and TRBJ1-3; D not certain. Trimming stripped 5 bases from V and 8 bases from J, with 16 bases between. This CDR3 contains 14 residues. Germline CDR1 is SGHVS and CDR2 is FNYEAQ. Here the CDR3 reads CASSLGPAVYTIYF. The CDR3 bases are TGTGCCAGCAGCCTCGGACCGGCCGTATACACCATATATTTT.

J is TRBJ2-7 and V is TRBV15; D possibly corresponds to TRBD2 (6 bases). Between the trimmed V and J ends, which lost 0 bases and 5 bases, there was a span of 26 bases. This CDR3 has 19 amino acids. Germline values: CDR1 LNHNV, CDR2 YYDKDF (reference sequence). The CDR3 bases are TGTGCCACCAGCAGAGAGCCGGCCTTTTGGGTCGGGAGTACCGACGAGCAGTACTTC. Its translation: CATSREPAFWVGSTDEQYF. Variable domain in full (rest from reference TRBV15 and TRBJ2-7): DAMVIQNPRYQVTQFGKPVTLSCSQTLNHNVMYWYQQKSSQAPKLLFHYYDKDFNNEADTPDNFQSRRPNTSFCFLDIRSPGLGDTAMYLCATSREPAFWVGSTDEQYFGPGTRLTVT.

By share of the sample, this clone is medium-sized. The V call is TRBV24-1, the J call TRBJ1-2, with D maybe TRBD1 (6 bases). V gave up 4 bases and J gave up 6 bases, with 14 bases separating them. CDR1 is KGHDR and CDR2 is SFDVKD in the germline V gene. The CDR3 has 14 amino acids. The CDR3 DNA reads TGTGCCACCAGTGACCGCGGACAGATGGATGGCTACACCTTC. This sequence encodes CATSDRGQMDGYTF.

This clone rates as medium-sized. J is TRBJ2-7 and V is TRBV12-5; no reliable D call. The CDR3 runs 11 residues. The V and J ends lost 1 base and 3 bases respectively, with 1 base between them. Germline V CDR1 and CDR2: LGHNT, FRNRAP. In DNA form, the CDR3 reads TGTGCTAGTGGTTTGGGCTACGAGCAGTACTTC. This codes for CASGLGYEQYF.

This chain links TRBV4-1 with TRBJ2-3; 7 nucleotides match TRBD2. V was clipped by 0 bases and J by 2 bases; unmatched bases: 8. The CDR3 length is 17 residues. CDR1 is MGHRA and CDR2 is YSYEKL in the germline V gene. CDR3 residues: CASSQDRLAEYTDTQYF. CDR3 bases: TGCGCCAGCAGCCAAGATCGGCTAGCGGAGTACACAGATACGCAGTATTTT.

This clone has more than one count but fewer than ten. The chain carries TRBV27 and TRBJ2-3; D not resolved. The V gene lost 7 bases and the J gene lost 3 bases, with 11 bases spanning the gap. The germline V gene has CDR1 MNHEY and CDR2 SMNVEV (reference sequence). The CDR3 length is 13 residues. Here the CDR3 reads CASNLRGTDTQYF. Written as DNA, the CDR3 is TGTGCCAGCAATCTGCGTGGGACAGATACGCAGTATTTT.

In this sample, this clone turned up a few times. The chain employs TRBV28 and TRBJ2-3; unclear D gene. Trimming stripped 2 bases from V and 2 bases from J, with 8 bases between. The CDR3 runs to 14 residues. CDR1 is MDHEN, CDR2 SYDVKM, per germline. DNA of the CDR3: TGTGCCAGCAGTTTAGGGATTTACACAGATACGCAGTATTTT. Translation: CASSLGIYTDTQYF.

This clone was recorded many times. V usage is TRBV20-1 and J usage is TRBJ2-3; 13 bases align to TRBD2. Per germline, CDR1 DFQATT and CDR2 SNEGSKA (reference sequence). J was trimmed by 0 bases and V by 5 bases; bases with no gene match: 17. The CDR3 is made up of 20 amino acids. CDR3 bases: TGCAGTGCTGGCTACCTGGGGACTAGCGGGAAGTCACCTAGCACAGATACGCAGTATTTT. It codes for CSAGYLGTSGKSPSTDTQYF.

This clone is classed as medium-sized (0.01 to 0.1%). The J gene is TRBJ2-3, the V gene TRBV5-1; maybe TRBD2 (7 bases). The CDR3 runs to 17 residues. The germline V gene has CDR1 SGHRS and CDR2 YFSETQ. V lost 0 bases and J 4 bases, leaving 18 bases between the germline ends. The CDR3 here is CASSLALGGLGADTQYF. CDR3 sequence (DNA): TGCGCCAGCAGCTTGGCCCTCGGGGGGCTTGGGGCAGATACGCAGTATTTT.

This clone was recorded a few times. This chain uses TRBV24-1 with TRBJ2-2, with D perhaps matching TRBD1 (5 bases). The CDR3 spans 14 residues. CDR1 is KGHDR, CDR2 SFDVKD, per germline. The V end was cut by 9 bases, the J end by 1 base, with 11 bases between. CDR3: CATQSRVNTGELFF. The CDR3 DNA reads as TGTGCCACCCAGTCCAGGGTGAACACCGGGGAGCTGTTTTTT.

The chain links TRBV4-3 to TRBJ2-3, with 10 bases aligning to TRBD2. The CDR3 consists of 16 residues. V lost 4 bases and J lost 2; bases outside the gene matches: 6. Germline-derived CDR1 and CDR2 are LGHNA and YSLEER. The CDR3 region is CASSLSGTSVTDTQYF. DNA for the CDR3: TGCGCCAGCAGCCTCTCCGGGACTAGCGTCACAGATACGCAGTATTTT.

This clone was observed a handful of times. This chain links TRBV6-1 with TRBJ1-2; no clear D. The CDR3 consists of 11 residues. The germline V gene encodes CDR1 MNHNS and CDR2 SASEGT. V dropped 4 bases and J dropped 4 bases, with 4 bases sitting between them. The CDR3 DNA reads TGTGCCAGCAGTGTAGTCTATGGCTACACCTTC. Translating gives CASSVVYGYTF.

This clone ranks as large. V usage is TRBV6-1 and J usage is TRBJ2-7; no clear D gene. CDR1 MNHNS and CDR2 SASEGT come from the germline V gene. V gave up 7 bases and J gave up 2 bases, with 12 bases separating them. The CDR3 spans 13 residues. The CDR3 DNA reads TGTGCCAGCATCCAAAGGACCCCCTACGAGCAGTACTTC. Amino acids: CASIQRTPYEQYF.

In the case of this clone: One base away lies a much larger clone, so this may be a sequencing read error. The CDR3 here is CASSPQTGGGTGELLF. CDR3 DNA: TGTGCCAGCAGCCCCCAGACAGGGGGCGGCACCGGGGAGCTGCTTTTT. The rearrangement links TRBV9 to TRBJ2-2; 10 nucleotides agree with TRBD1. Germline CDR1 SGDLS, CDR2 YYNGEE. CDR3 length: 16 amino acids.

This clone was observed at least ten times. J is TRBJ1-1 and V is TRBV7-3; D ambiguous. Germline V lookup: CDR1 SGHTA, CDR2 FQGTGA. V was cut by 4 bases and J by 1 base, with 7 bases left in between. The CDR3 extends over 13 amino acids. The CDR3 sequence: CASSSHENTEAFF. For the CDR3, the DNA is TGTGCCAGCAGCTCTCATGAGAACACTGAAGCTTTCTTT.

This clone is medium-sized in the sample. V is TRBV7-8 and J is TRBJ2-7; no definite D call. Germline V gene sequence: CDR1 SGHVS, CDR2 FQNEAQ. V was cut by 3 bases and J by 3 bases, with 15 bases left in between. This CDR3 contains 15 residues. As DNA, the CDR3 is TGTGCCAGCAGCTTCGGGCCACTACCCAACTACGAGCAGTACTTC. Amino acids: CASSFGPLPNYEQYF.

This rearrangement joins TRBV7-8 to TRBJ2-7; D not resolved. V was shortened by 4 bases and J by 3 bases, with 7 bases between the two germline ends. The CDR3 covers 12 residues. In germline, CDR1 is SGHVS, CDR2 FQNEAQ. CDR3 in DNA: TGTGCCAGCAGCTCCCGCGGCTACGAGCAGTACTTC. It encodes CASSSRGYEQYF. The full variable domain, in which reference TRBV7-8 and TRBJ2-7 provide the parts outside the CDR3, is GAGVSQSPRYKVAKRGQDVALRCDPISGHVSLFWYQQALGQGPEFLTYFQNEAQLDKSGLPSDRFFAERPEGSVSTLKIQRTQQEDSAVYLCASSSRGYEQYFGPGTRLTVT.